This TCR beta chain was identified during a study of blood T cells in healthy people across ages. For the study at large: The template switching approach captured approximately one barcoded beta molecule for every two T cells.

Worth noting for this clonotype: This CDR3 is missing its conserved last phenylalanine or tryptophan, likely due to a read error.

Between the trimmed V and J ends, which lost 10 bases and 11 bases, there was a span of 17 bases. The CDR3 totals 11 residues. Germline V lookup: CDR1 MNHNS, CDR2 SASEGT. Alongside a J-beta primer mix, a sample-barcoded 5' primer served in a second PCR lasting about 7 to 12 cycles. A tag from a template-switch adaptor with 12 random nucleotides marked each cDNA molecule. TCRdb re-analysed the 5' RACE reads in MiXCR, keeping a single row per CDR3 protein. Altogether about 1.6 million distinct CDR3 sequences are present, about 35% being singletons, with the ten largest covering roughly 12%. The source of this sequence is a woman in her thirties in good health. Sequences were obtained from blood. V and J are TRBV6-1 and TRBJ1-1, with D perhaps matching TRBD1 (5 bases). The CDR3 nucleotides are TGTGCCACTATCAAAAACGGGGGGGCTTTCTGT. Its protein product is CATIKNGGAFC.